Below are 4 T cell receptor beta chains sequenced from a single sample in a study of cytomegalovirus exposure and HLA in healthy donors. The PCR employed 60 Vbeta primers together with 13 Jbeta primers. Method: immunoSEQ multiplex PCR; TCRdb's copy keeps in-frame clones and lacks some. Of around 150,000 clones in the sample, 60% to 85% were seen once. The sample consisted of PBMCs. All receptors derive from a man aged 40-55 years in good health and CMV-seropositive.

Only one count was recorded for this clone. Because the CDR3's place on the DNA is in doubt, the DNA is left out and the CDR3 is given as listed by TCRdb. This chain uses TRBV21-1 with TRBJ2-6; the D call of TRBD1 is as the table states it, not checked on the DNA. TRBV21-1 is an annotated pseudogene. The CDR3 comprises 15 residues, both ends counted. This chain's CDR3 is CASSKVGAGANVLTF.

This rearrangement joins TRBV7-8 to TRBJ1-6, with TRBD1 identical over 7 bases. V was clipped by 5 bases and J by 6 bases; unmatched bases: 10. The germline CDR1 and CDR2 sequences are SGHVS and FQNEAQ. The CDR3 consists of 16 residues. The CDR3 bases are TGTGCCAGCAGCCCTGAATTTGACAGGGCTAATTCACCCCTCCACTTT. It encodes CASSPEFDRANSPLHF.

The chain has TRBV4-3 and TRBJ2-1, with TRBD2 matching over 13 bases. The length of the CDR3 is 19 residues. CDR1 LGHNA and CDR2 YSLEER come from the germline V gene. V lost 4 bases to trimming and J lost 7 bases; unmatched junction nucleotides: 16. The CDR3 region is CASSLQLPGTSGIGNEQFF. Written as DNA, the CDR3 is TGCGCCAGCAGCCTCCAACTCCCCGGGACTAGCGGGATTGGGAATGAGCAGTTCTTC.

The rearrangement joins TRBV28 to TRBJ1-6; TRBD1 matches 8 bases. Germline-derived CDR1 and CDR2 are MDHEN and SYDVKM. After removal of 3 bases from V and 10 bases from J, the junction contained 8 bases not matched to a gene. The CDR3 sequence is 15 residues long. The CDR3: CASSFLGQGSSPLHF. The CDR3 DNA reads TGTGCCAGCAGTTTCCTCGGACAGGGTAGCTCACCCCTCCACTTT.